This TCR beta chain was identified during a study of cytomegalovirus exposure and HLA in healthy donors. Study details: The Caucasian-associated ancestry cluster held under 90% of around 380 genotyped donors. General observations from the study: For most TCR beta V segments, an earlier analysis put the productive rate at about 90% or about 30% of the time.

This CDR3 region has 19 residues. Trimming at V came to 5 bases and at J to 2 bases, leaving 13 bases not matched to a gene. Germline CDR1 reads KGHSH; CDR2 reads LQKENI. PCR amplification relied on 60 Vbeta primers (plus 13 Jbeta primers). Libraries were prepared by immunoSEQ multiplex PCR; TCRdb keeps only in-frame clonotypes and omits some of them. Here the sample table reports over 100,000 clones. In regard to this clone: Its antigen is unidentified.

The chain combines TRBV18 with TRBJ2-7; 15 positions match TRBD2. This clonotype was sampled from a man younger than 40 in good health and CMV-seronegative. The sample comprised PBMCs. CDR3 amino acids: CASSWGLAGGSGRTYEQYF. The CDR3 DNA follows: TGTGCCAGCTCATGGGGACTAGCGGGGGGATCCGGGAGAACCTACGAGCAGTACTTC.